This paragraph reports one T cell receptor beta chain. This specimen belongs to a study of blood T cell repertoires in COVID-19. The J segment lost 7 bases and the V segment lost 3 bases, leaving 7 bases of the junction unmatched. The CDR3 length is 16 residues. In germline, CDR1 is MNHEY, CDR2 SVGAGI. Profiling relied on immunoSEQ multiplex PCR, and the TCRdb table lists in-frame clones only, not all of them. The sample yields 95,000 or so clones, 70% to 85% seen once. The sample taken for sequencing was peripheral blood. The receptor comes from a human donor in a cohort sampled during active COVID-19. The J gene is TRBJ1-6, the V gene TRBV6-5; 9 bases fit TRBD1. Here the CDR3 reads CASSYFPGQGNSPLHF. The CDR3 nucleotides are TGTGCCAGCAGTTATTTCCCCGGACAGGGGAATTCACCCCTCCACTTT.